This entry lists 9 T cell receptor beta chains sequenced from one sample in a study of blood T cell repertoires in COVID-19. Sequencing was performed with immunoSEQ multiplex PCR; in TCRdb, only in-frame clones are kept and a portion is missing. Among 150,000 to 200,000 clones listed, about 85% were seen once. The sequenced sample was peripheral blood. The receptors come from a human donor with acute or convalescent COVID-19. The donor label of this sample is uncertain.

The chain has TRBV12-5 and TRBJ2-3; 11 bases are a match to TRBD2. CDR1 and CDR2 from the germline V gene are LGHNT and FRNRAP. The CDR3 is 18 amino acids. The V segment lost 0 bases and the J segment 3 bases; nucleotides outside the gene matches: 8. CDR3 DNA sequence: TGTGCTAGTGGTTTGGTAAGGTCTAGCGGGGGGAAGACAGATACGCAGTATTTT. It is translated as CASGLVRSSGGKTDTQYF.

This clone came up once. This chain joins TRBV4-3 and TRBJ1-5, with D perhaps TRBD1 (5 bases). Germline V gene data show CDR1 as LGHNA and CDR2 as YSLEER. Trimming stripped 1 base from V and 0 bases from J, with 16 bases between. CDR3 size: 18 residues. CDR3 DNA: TGCGCCAGCAGCCAAGGGTCGCTTCCAGGGCATAGCAATCAGCCCCAGCATTTT. Protein: CASSQGSLPGHSNQPQHF.

V gene TRBV13 combines with J gene TRBJ2-7; 8 positions agree with TRBD1. CDR3 size: 15 residues. The V segment lost 2 bases and the J segment 6 bases; nucleotides outside the gene matches: 9. Germline assignment: CDR1 PRHDT and CDR2 FYEKMQ (reference sequence). CDR3 sequence (DNA): TGTGCCAGCAGCTTACAGCGAGGACAGGGTGGCGAGCAGTACTTC. Protein: CASSLQRGQGGEQYF.

The CDR3 nucleotides are TGTGCCAGCAGCTTGGGGGGGGTGCGGGCAGATACGCAGTATTTT. Protein sequence: CASSLGGVRADTQYF. The gene calls are TRBV5-4 and TRBJ2-3; a possible D gene is TRBD2 (6 bases). The CDR3 has 15 amino acids. Per germline, CDR1 SGHNT and CDR2 YYREEE (reference sequence). Trimming shortened V by 0 bases and J by 4 bases, and 12 bases separated the two germline ends.

This chain links TRBV30 with TRBJ1-4, with 7 bases aligning to TRBD1. Germline CDR1 is GTSNPN and CDR2 is SVGIG (reference sequence). Trimming at V came to 3 bases and at J to 7 bases, leaving 5 bases not matched to a gene. The CDR3 totals 13 residues. CDR3 nucleotide sequence: TGTGCCTGGAGCCGGGACAGTGCTGAAAAACTGTTTTTT. This gives the protein CAWSRDSAEKLFF.

J is TRBJ2-3 and V is TRBV18, with 12 bases fitting TRBD1. The V and J ends lost 3 bases and 3 bases, in that order; junction bases with no gene match: 4. The CDR3 has 16 amino acids. Looked up from germline, CDR1 is KGHSH and CDR2 is LQKENI. The CDR3 coding sequence is TGTGCCAGCTCACCCGGGACAGGGGGCTGGACAGATACGCAGTATTTT. This gives the protein CASSPGTGGWTDTQYF.

This rearrangement joins TRBV4-3 to TRBJ2-1; 7 bases align to TRBD1. The length of the CDR3 is 15 residues. V gave up 0 bases and J gave up 5 bases; unmatched junction bases: 4. The germline V gene encodes CDR1 LGHNA and CDR2 YSLEER. CDR3 in DNA: TGCGCCAGCAGCCAAGATACAGGGGACCACAATGAGCAGTTCTTC. The encoded protein is CASSQDTGDHNEQFF.

This CDR3 reads CASSTRRGDYGYTF. For the CDR3, the DNA is TGTGCCAGCAGCACTCGCAGGGGGGATTATGGCTACACCTTC. The V and J genes are TRBV27 and TRBJ1-2; 7 bases are shared with TRBD1. The CDR3 totals 14 residues. Trimming removed 6 bases from V and 5 bases from J; junction bases left unmatched: 9. The germline CDR1 and CDR2 sequences are MNHEY and SMNVEV (reference sequence).

The chain carries TRBV30 and TRBJ1-6; 9 nucleotides agree with TRBD1. This CDR3 spans 17 amino acids. The germline CDR1 and CDR2 sequences are GTSNPN and SVGIG (reference sequence). V gave up 1 base and J gave up 0 bases; unmatched junction bases: 4. The CDR3 DNA follows: TGTGCCTGGAGTGGGGGACAGGGACTCTCCTATAATTCACCCCTCCACTTT. Translating it yields CAWSGGQGLSYNSPLHF.